These 10 T cell receptor beta chains originate from one sample sequenced in a study of human T cells and chemical hapten exposure. TCRdb re-called the RACE reads through MiXCR, storing one row per CDR3 protein. Of around 300,000 distinct CDR3 sequences detected, just under 8% appear once; the ten largest clones hold roughly 1.2%. The time point: pre-sensitization, week 0. The treatment denotes: therapeutic diphenylcyclopropenone sensitization with weekly scalp DPC. Material: whole blood, obtained in connection with sensitization to the hapten diphenylcyclopropenone (DPC). The receptors were gathered from a man aged 18 to 35 with alopecia areata. Some clones in this sample may be carry-over from other donors' samples.

This clonotype showed up just a few times. J is TRBJ2-1 and V is TRBV11-1; perhaps D is TRBD1 or TRBD2 (5 bases each). V dropped 0 bases and J dropped 10 bases, with 13 bases sitting between them. Germline CDR1 SGHAT, CDR2 FQDESV (reference sequence). The CDR3 loop spans 14 amino acids. The CDR3 nucleotides read TGTGCCAGCAGCTTAGCTTGGGGGTGGAAAGAGCAGTTCTTC. Residues: CASSLAWGWKEQFF. The entire variable domain, with the rest obtained from reference TRBV11-1 and TRBJ2-1, is as follows: EAEVAQSPRYKITEKSQAVAFWCDPISGHATLYWYRQILGQGPELLVQFQDESVVDDSQLPKDRFSAERLKGVDSTLKIQPAELGDSAMYLCASSLAWGWKEQFFGPGTRLTVL.

The sample holds many counts of this clonotype. V is TRBV6-2 or TRBV6-3 and J is TRBJ1-1; possible D gene TRBD1, 6 bases. Germline CDR1 and CDR2: MNHEY and SVGEGT. This CDR3 region has 13 residues. Deletions cut 6 bases from V and 11 bases from J, with 19 bases between. CDR3: CASRSGTPFYAFF. As DNA, the CDR3 is TGTGCCAGCAGATCCGGGACACCCTTTTATGCTTTCTTT.

In this sample, this clonotype turned up a few times. The rearrangement links TRBV7-2 to TRBJ1-1, with D maybe TRBD1 (6 bases). Trimming stripped 1 base from V and 1 base from J, with 19 bases between. Germline V gene lookup returns CDR1 SGHTA and CDR2 FQGNSA. The CDR3 length is 18 residues. In DNA, the CDR3 is TGTGCCAGCAGCTTAGTGGACAGTCCAGTCCGGCGGAACACTGAAGCTTTCTTT. Translated, it gives CASSLVDSPVRRNTEAFF.

This clonotype was found many times. J is TRBJ2-3 and V is TRBV6-5; D assignment may be TRBD1 or TRBD2 (5 bases each). CDR1 and CDR2 from the germline V gene are MNHEY and SVGAGI. With 6 bases removed from V and 2 bases from J, the gap between germline ends came to 12 bases. The CDR3 loop spans 14 amino acids. This CDR3 reads CASSRRDLTDTQYF. The CDR3 coding sequence is TGTGCCAGCAGCCGAAGGGACCTCACAGATACGCAGTATTTT.

The chain has TRBV9 and TRBJ2-5; TRBD2 might be the D (6 bases). Germline V gene sequence: CDR1 SGDLS, CDR2 YYNGEE. This CDR3 is 14 amino acids long. The V end lost 4 bases, the J end lost 3 bases, and 13 bases lay between the germline ends. The CDR3 DNA is TGTGCCAGCAGCCTCGGGACTCCCGAAGAGACCCAGTACTTC. Translation: CASSLGTPEETQYF. The whole variable domain, filled in from reference TRBV9 and TRBJ2-5, reads DSGVTQTPKHLITATGQRVTLRCSPRSGDLSVYWYQQSLDQGLQFLIQYYNGEERAKGNILERFSAQQFPDLHSELNLSSLELGDSALYFCASSLGTPEETQYFGPGTRLLVL.

The V gene is TRBV11-2, the J gene TRBJ2-1; D gene unclear. V shed 5 bases and J shed 4 bases, with 12 bases lying between them. Germline lookup yields CDR1 SGHAT and CDR2 FQNNGV. This CDR3 spans 14 amino acids. The CDR3 spells CASSLAAGYNEQFF. The CDR3 DNA follows: TGTGCCAGCAGCCTGGCCGCTGGATACAATGAGCAGTTCTTC. The variable domain in full, with the rest retrieved from reference TRBV11-2 and TRBJ2-1, is EAGVAQSPRYKIIEKRQSVAFWCNPISGHATLYWYQQILGQGPKLLIQFQNNGVVDDSQLPKDRFSAERLKGVDSTLKIQPAKLEDSAVYLCASSLAAGYNEQFFGPGTRLTVL.

There are many counts of this clonotype. One end of the junction does not line up with germline, which may come from a read error. V is TRBV10-1 and J is TRBJ1-1, with D possibly being TRBD1 (6 bases). Germline lookup yields CDR1 WNHNN and CDR2 SYGVQD (reference sequence). The CDR3 runs 13 residues. CDR3 coding DNA: TGTGCCAGCAGCGCGACAGGGAACACTGAAGCTTTCTTT. It yields the protein CASSATGNTEAFF.

There are a few counts of this clonotype. The J gene is TRBJ2-1, the V gene TRBV15; 10 nucleotides align to TRBD1. The CDR3 consists of 16 residues. Germline assignment: CDR1 LNHNV and CDR2 YYDKDF (reference sequence). V lost 0 bases, J lost 4 bases, and 3 bases stayed unmatched. CDR3 residues: CATSRDLGQGYNEQFF. As DNA, the CDR3 is TGTGCCACCAGCAGAGATCTGGGACAGGGGTACAATGAGCAGTTCTTC.

The V gene is TRBV7-9, the J gene TRBJ2-1; 14 nucleotides line up with TRBD2. Germline values: CDR1 SEHNR, CDR2 FQNEAQ (reference sequence). CDR3 length: 15 amino acids. With 4 bases clipped from V and 7 bases from J, the junction kept 3 bases outside the gene matches. CDR3: CASSSWTSGGNEQFF. The CDR3 nucleotides are TGTGCCAGCAGCTCCTGGACTAGCGGGGGGAATGAGCAGTTCTTC.

This clonotype was counted only a few times. The genes are TRBV6-4 and TRBJ1-6; possible D gene TRBD1, 6 bases. The ends were cut back, 8 bases at V and 8 bases at J, with 16 bases in the middle. Germline assignment: CDR1 MRHNA and CDR2 SNTAGT. The CDR3 sequence is 14 residues long. CDR3 region: CASSRGGEDSPLHF. The CDR3 nucleotides are TGTGCCAGCTCAAGGGGGGGAGAGGATTCACCCCTCCACTTT.